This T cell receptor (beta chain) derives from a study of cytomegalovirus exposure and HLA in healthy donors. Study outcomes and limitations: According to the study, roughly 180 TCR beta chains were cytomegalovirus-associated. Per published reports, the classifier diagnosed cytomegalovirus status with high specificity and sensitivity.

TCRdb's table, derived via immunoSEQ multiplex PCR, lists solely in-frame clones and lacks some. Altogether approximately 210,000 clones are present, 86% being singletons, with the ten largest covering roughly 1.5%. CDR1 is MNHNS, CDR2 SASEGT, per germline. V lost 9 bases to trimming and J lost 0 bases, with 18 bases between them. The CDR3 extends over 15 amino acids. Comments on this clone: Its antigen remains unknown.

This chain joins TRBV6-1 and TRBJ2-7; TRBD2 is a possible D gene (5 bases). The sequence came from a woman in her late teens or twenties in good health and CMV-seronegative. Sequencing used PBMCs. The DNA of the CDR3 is TGTGCCAGTGCCGAGGGTGGATCTAGCTCCTACGAGCAGTACTTC. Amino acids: CASAEGGSSSYEQYF.